This T cell receptor (beta chain) stems from a study of cytomegalovirus exposure and HLA in healthy donors. As concerns this clone: Its specificity is unknown.

Findings and caveats of the study: Cytomegalovirus association was listed for around 170 TCR beta chains.

Use of 60 Vbeta and 13 Jbeta primers characterized the PCR. Some clones are missing from TCRdb's copy, which holds only in-frame ones; the method was immunoSEQ multiplex PCR. The sample has approximately 160,000 clones, over 80% seen once. This clonotype was obtained from a girl aged 5-17 years in good health and CMV-seropositive. The sequencing input was PBMCs.

This CDR3 is CASSQDRASELNEQFF. The CDR3 DNA sequence: TGTGCCAGCAGCCAAGATCGGGCTAGCGAGCTCAATGAGCAGTTCTTC. The chain employs TRBV4-2 and TRBJ2-1, with D possibly being TRBD2 (6 bases). The CDR3 length is 16 residues. Germline V gene data show CDR1 as LGHNA and CDR2 as YNFKEQ. The V end lost 0 bases, the J end lost 6 bases, and 15 bases lay between the germline ends.